Below are 9 T cell receptor beta chains sequenced from a single sample in a study of CD8 T cells in Susac syndrome. Random hexamers primed reverse transcription of about 0.5 to 1 ug RNA. TCRdb reprocessed the immunoSEQ multiplex PCR reads with MiXCR, giving one entry per CDR3 protein. The repertoire consists of roughly 150,000 distinct CDR3 sequences, with roughly 95% occurring once and the leading ten covering 0.14% to 0.15%. Specimen: CD8+ T cells from PBMCs. Every receptor here comes from a human donor with multiple sclerosis.

The chain carries TRBV15 and TRBJ1-1; D might be TRBD1 (6 bases). V lost 5 bases, J lost 9 bases, and 16 bases lay in between. The CDR3 runs to 13 residues. Germline V CDR1 and CDR2: LNHNV, YYDKDF (reference sequence). In nucleotides, the CDR3 is TGTGCCACCAGCGGGACCCAACAGGGCCAAGCTTTCTTT. Translating gives CATSGTQQGQAFF.

This clonotype has a single count. The rearrangement uses TRBV29-1 and TRBJ2-3; 7 nucleotides agree with TRBD2. The germline gives CDR1 SQVTM, CDR2 ANQGSEA. This CDR3 has 18 residues. The V segment lost 0 bases and the J segment 5 bases; nucleotides outside the gene matches: 17. This chain's CDR3 is CSVEDPGGSGTRRDTQYF. The CDR3 DNA follows: TGCAGCGTTGAAGACCCCGGGGGAAGCGGGACCCGTAGAGATACGCAGTATTTT.

The chain is built from TRBV27 and TRBJ1-2; the D is unclear. In germline, CDR1 is MNHEY, CDR2 SMNVEV (reference sequence). The CDR3 consists of 13 residues. V was shortened by 4 bases and J by 3 bases, with 9 bases between the two germline ends. The CDR3 is CASSSSSDYGYTF. For the CDR3, the DNA is TGTGCCAGCAGTTCGTCTTCCGACTATGGCTACACCTTC.

The table lists this clonotype with a few counts. The chain links TRBV19 to TRBJ2-1; D ambiguous. Trimming took off 4 bases at V and 7 bases at J, with 8 bases between the two ends. CDR3 length: 12 residues. Per the germline V gene, CDR1 is LNHDA and CDR2 is SQIVND (reference sequence). In nucleotides, the CDR3 is TGTGCCAGTAGTAGATTAGGGAATGAGCAGTTCTTC. This encodes CASSRLGNEQFF. The full variable domain, with the rest looked up from reference TRBV19 and TRBJ2-1, is DGGITQSPKYLFRKEGQNVTLSCEQNLNHDAMYWYRQDPGQGLRLIYYSQIVNDFQKGDIAEGYSVSREKKESFPLTVTSAQKNPTAFYLCASSRLGNEQFFGPGTRLTVL.

The DNA of the CDR3 is TGTGCCAGCAGTCCGGGGACTAGCGGGGGTTCAGGGGCCAACGTCCTGACTTTC. It codes for CASSPGTSGGSGANVLTF. This chain joins TRBV12-3 or TRBV12-4 and TRBJ2-6; 14 bases fit TRBD2. Losses at the gene ends were 5 bases for V and 4 bases for J; bases not matched to a gene: 7. This CDR3 is built from 18 residues.

The V and J genes are TRBV5-1 and TRBJ1-2; tentative D call: TRBD1 (6 bases). Germline loops: CDR1 SGHRS, CDR2 YFSETQ. The CDR3 is made up of 15 amino acids. The V gene lost 4 bases and the J gene lost 4 bases, with 17 bases spanning the gap. Written as DNA, the CDR3 is TGCGCCAGCAGCCAAGAGGCCGGGGGCTCCTATGGCTACACCTTC. This encodes CASSQEAGGSYGYTF.

The chain couples TRBV12-5 to TRBJ2-1; D may be TRBD2 (5 bases). Germline CDR1 reads LGHNT; CDR2 reads FRNRAP. This CDR3 contains 16 residues. V was shortened by 6 bases and J by 0 bases, with 15 bases between the two germline ends. Here the CDR3 DNA reads TGTGCTAGTGGCTTCCAGGTGGGGAGCTCCTACAATGAGCAGTTCTTC. Translating gives CASGFQVGSSYNEQFF. The full variable domain, with the rest looked up from reference TRBV12-5 and TRBJ2-1, is DARVTQTPRHKVTEMGQEVTMRCQPILGHNTVFWYRQTMMQGLELLAYFRNRAPLDDSGMPKDRFSAEMPDATLATLKIQPSEPRDSAVYFCASGFQVGSSYNEQFFGPGTRLTVL.

The chain is built from TRBV12-3 or TRBV12-4 and TRBJ2-5, with 8 nucleotides matching TRBD2. The CDR3 loop spans 14 amino acids. J gave up 2 bases and V 4 bases, and 3 bases lay outside the gene matches. As DNA, the CDR3 is TGTGCCAGCAGTTCCGGGGGGGGGCAAGAGACCCAGTACTTC. Translating it yields CASSSGGGQETQYF.

The V call is TRBV30, the J call TRBJ1-1; no definite D call. Between the trimmed V and J ends, which lost 4 bases and 6 bases, there was a span of 12 bases. The CDR3 is 12 residues long. In germline, CDR1 is GTSNPN, CDR2 SVGIG (reference sequence). The CDR3 reads CAWTSLHAEAFF. The CDR3 coding sequence is TGTGCCTGGACCTCGCTACATGCTGAAGCTTTCTTT.